These 28 T cell receptor beta chains originate from one sample sequenced in a study of T cell repertoires in cytomegalovirus infection. TCRdb re-called the reads through MiXCR, storing one row per CDR3 protein. The sample carries 200,000 to 300,000 distinct CDR3 sequences, around 6.4% recorded once. Sequencing was carried out using PBMCs. These receptors came from a human donor in good health (CMV status not recorded). Some clones in this sample may be carry-over from other donors' samples.

The chain has TRBV29-1 and TRBJ2-1, with a tentative D call TRBD1 (6 bases). V lost 1 base, J lost 7 bases, and 17 bases lay in between. Germline CDR1 is SQVTM and CDR2 is ANQGSEA. The CDR3 length is 15 residues. Here the CDR3 DNA reads TGCAGCGTTGAAGCACCCACTACAGGGAGTAATGAGCAGTTCTTC. It translates to CSVEAPTTGSNEQFF.

This clonotype was recorded many times. The V and J genes are TRBV12-3 or TRBV12-4 and TRBJ1-2, with D possibly being TRBD1 (6 bases). The CDR3 is made up of 14 amino acids. V lost 7 bases and J 11 bases, leaving 23 bases between the germline ends. The chain's CDR3 is CASTQDELQGRYTF. In DNA, the CDR3 is TGTGCCAGCACCCAGGACGAATTGCAGGGGCGTTACACCTTC.

The table lists this clonotype with many counts. The CDR3 protein is CASSLGTNTEAFF. In DNA, the CDR3 is TGTGCCAGCAGCTTAGGGACCAACACTGAAGCTTTCTTT. The genes are TRBV11-2 and TRBJ1-1; D call uncertain. V gave up 1 base and J gave up 2 bases, with 5 bases separating them. CDR3 length: 13 amino acids. From germline, CDR1 is SGHAT and CDR2 FQNNGV.

There are a few counts of this clonotype. The V gene is TRBV5-1, the J gene TRBJ2-7, with 11 nucleotides matching TRBD1. This CDR3 is 16 amino acids long. J gave up 6 bases and V 0 bases, and 8 bases lay outside the gene matches. From germline, CDR1 is SGHRS and CDR2 YFSETQ. CDR3 amino acids: CASSLDVPGTGGEQYF. The CDR3 nucleotides read TGCGCCAGCAGCTTGGATGTTCCCGGGACAGGGGGCGAGCAGTACTTC. Looking up the rest from reference TRBV5-1 and TRBJ2-7 gives the full variable domain: KAGVTQTPRYLIKTRGQQVTLSCSPISGHRSVSWYQQTPGQGLQFLFEYFSETQRNKGNFPGRFSGRQFSNSRSEMNVSTLELGDSALYLCASSLDVPGTGGEQYFGPGTRLTVT.

The V and J genes are TRBV14 and TRBJ2-5; 9 bases match TRBD2. The junction had 15 bases not matched to a gene; V was cut back by 0 bases and J by 4 bases. There are 19 residues in the CDR3. The germline CDR1 and CDR2 sequences are SGHDN and FVKESK. For the CDR3, the DNA is TGTGCCAGCAGCCAAGAGGCGTTGAGGAGCGGGGGGTTCGGAGAGACCCAGTACTTC. Translation: CASSQEALRSGGFGETQYF. Supplemented by reference TRBV14 and TRBJ2-5, the full variable domain reads EAGVTQFPSHSVIEKGQTVTLRCDPISGHDNLYWYRRVMGKEIKFLLHFVKESKQDESGMPNNRFLAERTGGTYSTLKVQPAELEDSGVYFCASSQEALRSGGFGETQYFGPGTRLLVL.

This clonotype was found many times. The V gene is TRBV29-1, the J gene TRBJ2-3; D ambiguous. Trimming shortened V by 2 bases and J by 4 bases, and 10 bases separated the two germline ends. There are 13 residues in the CDR3. Looked up from germline, CDR1 is SQVTM and CDR2 is ANQGSEA. CDR3 coding DNA: TGCAGCGTTGAAATGAACTTACCAGATACGCAGTATTTT. It codes for CSVEMNLPDTQYF.

The sample holds many counts of this clonotype. The V gene is TRBV29-1, the J gene TRBJ2-5; D not resolved. This CDR3 is 12 amino acids long. Looked up from germline, CDR1 is SQVTM and CDR2 is ANQGSEA. V was trimmed by 2 bases and J by 3 bases, leaving 7 bases between them. This CDR3 is CSVEWGEETQYF. The DNA for the CDR3 is TGCAGCGTTGAATGGGGTGAAGAGACCCAGTACTTC.

This clonotype appeared many times. This chain links TRBV5-6 with TRBJ2-2, with 7 bases fitting TRBD1. From germline, CDR1 is SGHDT and CDR2 YYEEEE. The CDR3 is 16 residues long. Trimming took 2 bases from V and 1 from J; bases not matched to a gene: 5. The CDR3 DNA reads TGTGCCAGCAGCTTACCCAGGACAGGGAACACCGGGGAGCTGTTTTTT. Translation gives CASSLPRTGNTGELFF.

There are many counts of this clonotype. This chain uses TRBV20-1 with TRBJ2-5; 11 bases line up with TRBD2. V lost 6 bases and J lost 1; bases outside the gene matches: 4. CDR1 is DFQATT and CDR2 is SNEGSKA in the germline V gene (reference sequence). CDR3 length: 14 residues. The CDR3, as DNA: TGCAGTGCAACACTAGCGGGGGCCCAAGAGACCCAGTACTTC. Translation: CSATLAGAQETQYF.

This clonotype was detected ten times or more. This chain joins TRBV28 and TRBJ1-3, with a possible D match to TRBD1 (5 bases). Germline V gene data show CDR1 as MDHEN and CDR2 as SYDVKM. The V end was cut by 6 bases, the J end by 2 bases, with 11 bases between. The CDR3 spans 14 residues. The CDR3 loop is CASSPQGTGNTIYF. CDR3 in DNA: TGTGCCAGCAGCCCGCAGGGAACTGGAAACACCATATATTTT.

This clonotype was seen repeatedly, ten times or more. The genes are TRBV6-2 or TRBV6-3 and TRBJ2-1, with a tentative D call TRBD2 (5 bases). The length of the CDR3 is 13 residues. Trimming cost V 4 bases and J 4 bases, with 8 bases left between them. Germline V gene sequence: CDR1 MNHEY, CDR2 SVGEGT. CDR3 sequence: CASSFERYNEQFF. DNA for the CDR3: TGTGCCAGCAGTTTCGAGCGGTACAATGAGCAGTTCTTC.

The chain couples TRBV11-3 to TRBJ2-2, with TRBD2 matching 9 bases. This CDR3 spans 16 amino acids. The germline gives CDR1 SGHNT, CDR2 YENEEA. V gave up 4 bases and J gave up 1 base; unmatched junction bases: 4. CDR3 sequence (DNA): TGTGCCAGCAGCTCCCAAGCGGGGGGGAACACCGGGGAGCTGTTTTTT. The encoded protein is CASSSQAGGNTGELFF.

The rearrangement links TRBV10-3 to TRBJ2-1; 7 nucleotides line up with TRBD1. CDR3 length: 15 residues. V trimming: 1 base; J trimming: 2 bases; junction bases outside the gene matches: 2. Germline CDR1 reads ENHRY; CDR2 reads SYGVKD. The chain's CDR3 is CAISEWDSTYNEQFF. The CDR3 coding sequence is TGTGCCATCAGTGAGTGGGACAGTACCTACAATGAGCAGTTCTTC.

The sample holds a few counts of this clonotype. V is TRBV29-1 and J is TRBJ1-2; the D is unclear. Trimming left V 2 bases short and J 3 bases short, with 4 bases between. The CDR3 is 11 amino acids. From germline, CDR1 is SQVTM and CDR2 ANQGSEA. The CDR3 sequence: CSVERDYGYTF. The CDR3 DNA reads TGCAGCGTTGAAAGGGACTATGGCTACACCTTC.

There are many counts of this clonotype. The chain couples TRBV6-2 or TRBV6-3 to TRBJ1-3; unclear D gene. V lost 10 bases and J 0 bases, leaving 13 bases between the germline ends. Germline V gene sequence: CDR1 MNHEY, CDR2 SVGEGT. The CDR3 has 14 residues. The CDR3 loop is CATYRGASGNTIYF. In DNA form, the CDR3 reads TGTGCCACCTACCGGGGTGCCTCTGGAAACACCATATATTTT.

This clonotype was found many times. The chain has TRBV28 and TRBJ2-2; D is tentatively TRBD1 or TRBD2 (5 bases each). CDR1 and CDR2 (germline): MDHEN, SYDVKM. V lost 2 bases to trimming and J lost 6 bases, with 10 bases between them. This CDR3 region has 14 residues. The CDR3 here is CASSLRGVAGELFF. The CDR3 DNA reads TGTGCCAGCAGTTTAAGAGGGGTTGCCGGGGAGCTGTTTTTT.

This clonotype came up a few times. The J gene is TRBJ1-5, the V gene TRBV6-2 or TRBV6-3, with 8 bases lining up with TRBD1. The germline V gene has CDR1 MNHEY and CDR2 SVGEGT. V trimming: 7 bases; J trimming: 3 bases; junction bases outside the gene matches: 14. The CDR3 is made up of 17 amino acids. The CDR3 loop reads CASTISGTGTDNQPQHF. The CDR3, as DNA: TGTGCCAGCACCATATCCGGGACAGGCACCGACAATCAGCCCCAGCATTTT.

This clonotype was seen repeatedly, ten times or more. V is TRBV27 and J is TRBJ2-7, with unresolved D. The CDR3 runs to 13 residues. Per the germline V gene, CDR1 is MNHEY and CDR2 is SMNVEV (reference sequence). V gave up 3 bases and J gave up 0 bases, with 6 bases separating them. CDR3: CASSFRSSYEQYF. The CDR3 DNA sequence: TGTGCCAGCAGTTTCCGCAGCTCCTACGAGCAGTACTTC.

This clonotype was counted at least ten times. This chain joins TRBV13 and TRBJ2-2, with D maybe TRBD1 (5 bases). Trimming took off 2 bases at V and 1 base at J, with 14 bases between the two ends. Germline-derived CDR1 and CDR2 are PRHDT and FYEKMQ (reference sequence). The CDR3 has 17 residues. The CDR3 loop reads CASSLFGQGMNTGELFF. The DNA for the CDR3 is TGTGCCAGCAGCTTATTCGGTCAGGGAATGAACACCGGGGAGCTGTTTTTT.

This clonotype was detected ten times or more. The chain couples TRBV6-6 to TRBJ2-3; TRBD2 aligns across 14 bases. CDR1 and CDR2 (germline): MNHNY, SVGAGI (reference sequence). The CDR3 has 17 amino acids. After removal of 5 bases from V and 4 bases from J, the junction contained 8 bases not matched to a gene. CDR3 sequence (DNA): TGTGCCAGCAGTCCGGTAGGGACTAGCGGGGGCGCAGATACGCAGTATTTT. Its translation: CASSPVGTSGGADTQYF.

This clonotype has at least ten counts. The V gene is TRBV7-2, the J gene TRBJ1-1; TRBD1 agrees at 8 bases. In germline, CDR1 is SGHTA, CDR2 FQGNSA. Losses at the gene ends were 5 bases for V and 4 bases for J; bases not matched to a gene: 9. There are 15 residues in the CDR3. The CDR3 DNA follows: TGTGCCAGCAGCCCCCGACAGGGGACGAGCACTGAAGCTTTCTTT. Translating it yields CASSPRQGTSTEAFF.

This clonotype occurred many times. This sequence joins TRBV28 and TRBJ2-1, with D possibly matching TRBD2 (5 bases). There are 17 residues in the CDR3. The V end lost 8 bases, the J end lost 0 bases, and 20 bases lay between the germline ends. CDR1 and CDR2 (germline): MDHEN, SYDVKM. The CDR3 region has the DNA TGTGCCAGCCTTTACCGGGGTCGCTGGAGCTCCTACAATGAGCAGTTCTTC. Its translation is CASLYRGRWSSYNEQFF. Variable domain in full (rest from reference TRBV28 and TRBJ2-1): DVKVTQSSRYLVKRTGEKVFLECVQDMDHENMFWYRQDPGLGLRLIYFSYDVKMKEKGDIPEGYSVSREKKERFSLILESASTNQTSMYLCASLYRGRWSSYNEQFFGPGTRLTVL.

This clonotype was detected ten times or more. The chain recombines TRBV11-1 with TRBJ2-2; possibly TRBD1 for D (5 bases). V was cut by 0 bases and J by 4 bases, with 12 bases left in between. Germline-derived CDR1 and CDR2 are SGHAT and FQDESV (reference sequence). The CDR3 length is 16 residues. The CDR3 DNA sequence: TGTGCCAGCAGCTTAGCCCAGGGTGGTTTCACCGGGGAGCTGTTTTTT. Translating gives CASSLAQGGFTGELFF.

At least ten counts were recorded for this clonotype. The V and J genes are TRBV11-2 and TRBJ1-1, with D perhaps matching TRBD1 (6 bases). Germline CDR1 is SGHAT and CDR2 is FQNNGV. This CDR3 has 15 amino acids. With 2 bases removed from V and 1 base from J, the gap between germline ends came to 11 bases. The CDR3 DNA is TGTGCCAGCAGCTTACGGGGGGCGGGGAACACTGAAGCTTTCTTT. It encodes CASSLRGAGNTEAFF.

The sample holds many counts of this clonotype. The chain is built from TRBV12-3 or TRBV12-4 and TRBJ2-1, with a tentative D call TRBD2 (8 bases). CDR3 length equals 11 residues. The germline V and J ends were trimmed by 3 bases and 16 bases, with 13 bases remaining between them. CDR3 region: CASSFGRGPFF. The CDR3 nucleotides read TGTGCCAGCAGTTTCGGGAGGGGGCCCTTCTTC.

This clonotype came up a few times. This chain connects TRBV6-2 or TRBV6-3 to TRBJ1-1; no clear D gene. This CDR3 is 15 amino acids long. V lost 6 bases and J lost 1, with 15 bases in between. CDR1 is MNHEY and CDR2 is SVGEGT in the germline V gene. DNA for the CDR3: TGTGCCAGCAGGTACATGCTAGCTGGGAACACTGAAGCTTTCTTT. Translating gives CASRYMLAGNTEAFF.

This clonotype was seen repeatedly, ten times or more. The gene calls are TRBV28 and TRBJ2-7; D may be TRBD1 or TRBD2 (6 bases each). Deletions cut 3 bases from V and 5 bases from J, with 14 bases between. Germline CDR1 reads MDHEN; CDR2 reads SYDVKM. This CDR3 has 14 amino acids. CDR3 protein: CASSFRGAIDEQYF. DNA of the CDR3: TGTGCCAGCAGTTTTAGGGGGGCTATTGACGAGCAGTACTTC.

This chain links TRBV12-3 or TRBV12-4 with TRBJ1-1; unclear D gene. The V and J ends lost 5 bases and 1 base respectively, with 8 bases between them. CDR3 length: 13 amino acids. The CDR3 loop reads CASSTPKNTEAFF. The DNA of the CDR3 is TGTGCCAGCAGTACGCCCAAGAACACTGAAGCTTTCTTT.